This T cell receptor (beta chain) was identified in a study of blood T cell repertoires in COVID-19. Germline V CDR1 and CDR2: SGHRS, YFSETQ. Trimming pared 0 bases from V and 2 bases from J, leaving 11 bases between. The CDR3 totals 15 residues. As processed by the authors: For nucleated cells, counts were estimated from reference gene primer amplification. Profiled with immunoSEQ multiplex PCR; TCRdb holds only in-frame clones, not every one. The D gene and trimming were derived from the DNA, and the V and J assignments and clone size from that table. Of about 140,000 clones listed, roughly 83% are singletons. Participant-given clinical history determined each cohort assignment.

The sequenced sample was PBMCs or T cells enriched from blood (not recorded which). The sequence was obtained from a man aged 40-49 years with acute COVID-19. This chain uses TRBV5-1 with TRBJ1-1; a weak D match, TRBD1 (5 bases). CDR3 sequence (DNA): TGCGCCAGCAGCTTGGGGGAGGGGTACAACACTGAAGCTTTCTTT. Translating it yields CASSLGEGYNTEAFF.